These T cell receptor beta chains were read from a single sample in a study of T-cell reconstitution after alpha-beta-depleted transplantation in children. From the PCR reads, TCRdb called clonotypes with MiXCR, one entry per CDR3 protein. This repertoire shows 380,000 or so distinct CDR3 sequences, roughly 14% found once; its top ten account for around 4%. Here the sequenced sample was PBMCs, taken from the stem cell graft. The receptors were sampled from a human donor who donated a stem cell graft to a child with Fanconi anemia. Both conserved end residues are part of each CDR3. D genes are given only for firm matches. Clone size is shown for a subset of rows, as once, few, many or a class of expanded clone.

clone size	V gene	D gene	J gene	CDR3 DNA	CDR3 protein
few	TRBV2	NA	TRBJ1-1	TGTGCCAGCAGTGAAGAGACGGTCGGGGTTAGTACTGAAGCTTTCTTT	CASSEETVGVSTEAFF
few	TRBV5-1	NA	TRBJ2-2	TGCGCCAGCAGCCGCGGAGAGTCCGGGGAGCTGTTTTTT	CASSRGESGELFF
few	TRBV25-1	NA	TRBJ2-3	TGTGCCAGCAGTGAATTCGAGGGGGATACGCAGTATTTT	CASSEFEGDTQYF
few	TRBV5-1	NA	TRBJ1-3	TGCGCCAGCAGCTTGAACGGGGCCGTCTCTGGAAACACCATATATTTT	CASSLNGAVSGNTIYF
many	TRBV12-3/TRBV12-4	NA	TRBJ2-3	TGTGCCAGCACCCAAACAGTAGATACGCAGTATTTT	CASTQTVDTQYF
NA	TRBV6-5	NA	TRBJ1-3	TGTGCCAGCAGTTACGAACAGTCTACCGGAAACACCATATATTTT	CASSYEQSTGNTIYF
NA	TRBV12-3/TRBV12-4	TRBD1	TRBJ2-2	TGTGCCAGCAGTTTAAAGGGACAGGGGAGATCCGGGGAGCTGTTTTTT	CASSLKGQGRSGELFF
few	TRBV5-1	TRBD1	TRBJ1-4	TGCGCCAGCAGCAGGGGGCCGGGAACTAATGAAAAACTGTTTTTT	CASSRGPGTNEKLFF
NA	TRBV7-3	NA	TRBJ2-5	TGTGCCAGCAGCTCTGAAGGGGTACGAGAGACCCAGTACTTC	CASSSEGVRETQYF
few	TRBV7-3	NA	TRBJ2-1	TGTGCCAGCAGCTTTGGGGCCACGGATGAGCAGTTCTTC	CASSFGATDEQFF
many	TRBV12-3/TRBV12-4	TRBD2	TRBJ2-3	TGTGCCAGCAGTTCCTGGGGGGGGACAGATACGCAGTATTTT	CASSSWGGTDTQYF
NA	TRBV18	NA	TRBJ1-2	TGTGCCAGCTCACCGCGTGGGGGGGGCCATGGCTACACCTTC	CASSPRGGGHGYTF
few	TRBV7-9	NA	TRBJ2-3	TGTGCCAGCAGCTTCGGAGACAACACAGATACGCAGTATTTT	CASSFGDNTDTQYF
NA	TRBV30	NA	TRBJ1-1	TGTGCCTGGAAGCATTTGGAGAACACTGAAGCTTTCTTT	CAWKHLENTEAFF
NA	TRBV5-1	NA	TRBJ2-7	TGCGCCAGCAGCTTGGTCGGAGACTACCTGGATGAGCAGTACTTC	CASSLVGDYLDEQYF
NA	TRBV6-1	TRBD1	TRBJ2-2	TGTGCCACCACGACCCGGGACAGAGGCAACGGGGAGCTGTTTTTT	CATTTRDRGNGELFF
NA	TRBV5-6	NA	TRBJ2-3	TGTGCCAGCACCATTCGAGGGAAGACAGATACGCAGTATTTT	CASTIRGKTDTQYF
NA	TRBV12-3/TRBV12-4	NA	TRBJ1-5	TGTGCCAGCAGCCGAACAGGAGCCCATCAGCCCCAGCATTTT	CASSRTGAHQPQHF
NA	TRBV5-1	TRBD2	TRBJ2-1	TGCGCCAGCAGCTTGGGAGGGACTAGCGGCGATGAGCAGTTCTTC	CASSLGGTSGDEQFF
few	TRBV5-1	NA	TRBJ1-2	TGCGCCAGCAGCTTGGAGGCCAACTCCTATGGCTACACCTTC	CASSLEANSYGYTF
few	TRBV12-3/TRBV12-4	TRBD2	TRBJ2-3	TGTGCCAGCAGTTTCGGTCTAGCGGGGGAAGATACGCAGTATTTT	CASSFGLAGEDTQYF
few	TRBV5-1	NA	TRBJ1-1	TGCGCCAGCAGTTTCCTTACGGGACATTTTGCAGGAGGAGAAGCTTTCTTT	CASSFLTGHFAGGEAFF
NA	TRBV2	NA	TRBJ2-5	TGTGCCAGCAGTGAGCTAAGGGTACAGGGAGGGAAGACCCAGTACTTC	CASSELRVQGGKTQYF
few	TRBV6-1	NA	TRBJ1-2	TGTGCCAGCAGGGTGGGAAGGGACTATGGCTACACCTTC	CASRVGRDYGYTF
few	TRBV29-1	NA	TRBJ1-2	TGCAGCGTTGTAAAGACAGCAGAGCATGGCTACACCTTC	CSVVKTAEHGYTF
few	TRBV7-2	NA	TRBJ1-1	TGTGCCAGCAGCTTCAAAGGGGACACTGAAGCTTTCTTT	CASSFKGDTEAFF
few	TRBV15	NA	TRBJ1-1	TGTGCCACCAGCACCAGGTTATACATGAACACTGAAGCTTTCTTT	CATSTRLYMNTEAFF
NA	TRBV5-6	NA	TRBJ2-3	TGTGCCAGCAGCCCGGGTGCAGGGTTCACAGATACGCAGTATTTT	CASSPGAGFTDTQYF
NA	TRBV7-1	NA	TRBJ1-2	TGTGCCAGCAGCTCCCCCCATTCCCAGGAATACTATGGCTACACCTTC	CASSSPHSQEYYGYTF
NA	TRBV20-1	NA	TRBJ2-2	TGCAGTGCTAGGAGGGGCGTGGACGCCGGGGAGCTGTTTTTT	CSARRGVDAGELFF
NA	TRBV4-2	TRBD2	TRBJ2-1	TGTGCCAGCAGCCCCCTTGGAACTAGCGGGTACAATGAGCAGTTCTTC	CASSPLGTSGYNEQFF
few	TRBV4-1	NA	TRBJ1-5	TGCGCCAGCAGCCAAGATGGGGTTCAGCCCCAGCATTTT	CASSQDGVQPQHF
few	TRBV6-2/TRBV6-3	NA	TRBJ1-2	TGTGCCAGCAAAGACAGCCCGGATGGCTACACCTTC	CASKDSPDGYTF
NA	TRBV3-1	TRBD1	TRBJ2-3	TGTGCCAGCAGCCAAGATGAGGGCGGGGACAGGGATCTACATTTT	CASSQDEGGDRDLHF
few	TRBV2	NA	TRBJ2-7	TGTGCCAGCAGTAGGGACAACCAACTCTACGAGCAGTACTTC	CASSRDNQLYEQYF
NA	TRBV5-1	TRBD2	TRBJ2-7	TGCGCCAGCAGCTTCGGGACTAGCGTCTACGAGCAGTACTTC	CASSFGTSVYEQYF
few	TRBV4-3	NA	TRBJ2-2	TGCGCCAGCAGCCAAGATGTGGGGGAATCGACCGGGGAGCTGTTTTTT	CASSQDVGESTGELFF
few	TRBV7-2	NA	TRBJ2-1	TGTGCCAGCAGCTTCCGACTCGTAAATGAGCAGTTCTTC	CASSFRLVNEQFF
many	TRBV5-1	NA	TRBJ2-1	TGCGCCAGCAGCTTTGCTCAGGGGGGGGATGAGCAGTTCTTC	CASSFAQGGDEQFF
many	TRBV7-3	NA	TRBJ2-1	TGTGCCAGCTCCCTGGGGGCAAGCTCCTACAATGAGCAGTTCTTC	CASSLGASSYNEQFF